Below, 12 T cell receptor beta chains from the same sample are listed, as sequenced in a study of cytomegalovirus exposure and HLA in healthy donors. The study ran its PCR with 60 Vbeta and 13 Jbeta primers. Clones were sequenced by immunoSEQ multiplex PCR, and TCRdb holds only the in-frame ones, with some missing. This table has 85,000 to 90,000 clones, 85% to 90% appearing once. Sequencing was carried out using PBMCs. The receptors derive from a young man in good health and CMV-seronegative.

This chain joins TRBV18 and TRBJ1-4; 7 bases are a match to TRBD1. Trimming removed 2 bases from V and 8 bases from J; junction bases left unmatched: 14. The germline V gene has CDR1 KGHSH and CDR2 LQKENI. The CDR3 spans 17 residues. Written as DNA, the CDR3 is TGTGCCAGCTCACCAAGCGAAATGAGACAGGGAAGGGAAAAACTGTTTTTT. It codes for CASSPSEMRQGREKLFF.

This chain uses TRBV5-4 with TRBJ2-2; 13 nucleotides line up with TRBD2. The CDR3 extends over 17 amino acids. V lost 5 bases to trimming and J lost 3 bases; unmatched junction nucleotides: 7. Germline V gene sequence: CDR1 SGHNT, CDR2 YYREEE (reference sequence). This CDR3 is CASRSGTSGTDTGELFF. The CDR3, as DNA: TGTGCCAGCAGATCCGGGACTAGCGGGACAGACACCGGGGAGCTGTTTTTT.

The chain has TRBV4-2 and TRBJ2-6; TRBD2 might be the D (7 bases). CDR3 size: 20 residues. In germline, CDR1 is LGHNA, CDR2 YNFKEQ. V was shortened by 4 bases and J by 0 bases, with 22 bases between the two germline ends. This CDR3 is CASSPWGGAQRYSGANVLTF. As DNA, the CDR3 is TGTGCCAGCAGCCCGTGGGGGGGGGCGCAGCGCTACTCTGGGGCCAACGTCCTGACTTTC.

The rearrangement links TRBV6-5 to TRBJ1-2, with no clear D. V was clipped by 0 bases and J by 3 bases, with 14 bases between them. CDR1 and CDR2 from the germline V gene are MNHEY and SVGAGI. The CDR3 loop spans 16 amino acids. This CDR3 is CASSYSIQPGHYGYTF. The CDR3 DNA follows: TGTGCCAGCAGTTACTCGATCCAACCGGGTCACTATGGCTACACCTTC.

There are a few counts of this clone. This chain joins TRBV28 and TRBJ2-5; 12 bases are shared with TRBD2. The assigned J gene may be wrong: the sequence end matches TRBJ2-7 better. Germline CDR1 reads MDHEN; CDR2 reads SYDVKM. The CDR3 totals 15 residues. CDR3 residues: CASSARLAGDYEQYF. The CDR3 DNA is TGTGCCAGCAGTGCCCGACTAGCGGGAGACTACGAGCAGTACTTC.

This clone has only one observation. The V gene is TRBV4-3, the J gene TRBJ1-5, with D perhaps matching TRBD1 (6 bases). This CDR3 has 17 residues. Trimming left V 4 bases short and J 5 bases short, with 21 bases between. The V gene's germline CDR1 is LGHNA and CDR2 YSLEER. CDR3 residues: CASSPKASGTSDQPQHF. CDR3 DNA sequence: TGCGCCAGCAGCCCCAAAGCTAGTGGGACAAGCGATCAGCCCCAGCATTTT.

V gene TRBV6-1 combines with J gene TRBJ2-2; a possible D gene is TRBD1 (6 bases). Germline-derived CDR1 and CDR2 are MNHNS and SASEGT. Between the trimmed V and J ends, which lost 4 bases and 6 bases, there was a span of 6 bases. CDR3 length equals 12 residues. The CDR3 sequence: CASSAGAGELFF. CDR3 DNA sequence: TGTGCCAGCAGTGCAGGGGCCGGGGAGCTGTTTTTT.

The chain has TRBV4-3 and TRBJ2-2; TRBD2 might be the D (6 bases). CDR1 is LGHNA and CDR2 is YSLEER in the germline V gene. V lost 0 bases, J lost 5 bases, and 16 bases lay in between. The CDR3 has 17 residues. The CDR3: CASSQDWAGSGTGELFF. In nucleotides, the CDR3 is TGCGCCAGCAGCCAAGATTGGGCGGGGTCTGGGACCGGGGAGCTGTTTTTT.

This chain links TRBV6-5 with TRBJ2-5; TRBD2 matches 16 bases. Germline CDR1 MNHEY, CDR2 SVGAGI. Germline trimming cut 8 bases from V and 11 bases from J; bases unmatched to any gene: 11. The CDR3 runs to 15 residues. The CDR3 coding sequence is TGTGCCAGCGGGGGAGTGGGACTAGCGGGAGGGGAGCAGTACTTC. This gives the protein CASGGVGLAGGEQYF.

This chain uses TRBV11-1 with TRBJ2-7; 12 bases are a match to TRBD2. Germline lookup yields CDR1 SGHAT and CDR2 FQDESV (reference sequence). This CDR3 region has 15 residues. V gave up 5 bases and J gave up 3 bases; unmatched junction bases: 5. The CDR3, as DNA: TGTGCCAGCAGCCCGGGACTAGCGGGCGGCTACGAGCAGTACTTC. It translates to CASSPGLAGGYEQYF.

A word on this clone: This sample includes further DNA sequences coding for the same CDR3. V usage is TRBV29-1 and J usage is TRBJ2-1, with 9 bases matching TRBD2. Trimming took 4 bases from V and 8 from J; bases not matched to a gene: 6. Germline V lookup: CDR1 SQVTM, CDR2 ANQGSEA. The CDR3 covers 13 residues. In DNA, the CDR3 is TGCAGCGTTGGTGAACTAGCGGGCGATGAGCAGTTCTTC. It specifies CSVGELAGDEQFF.

This chain's CDR3 is CASGLGAGELFF. DNA for the CDR3: TGTGCTAGTGGTTTGGGCGCCGGGGAGCTGTTTTTT. The chain uses TRBV12-5 and TRBJ2-2; D ambiguous. CDR1 and CDR2 (germline): LGHNT, FRNRAP. The germline V and J ends were trimmed by 1 base and 6 bases, with 3 bases remaining between them. The length of the CDR3 is 12 residues.